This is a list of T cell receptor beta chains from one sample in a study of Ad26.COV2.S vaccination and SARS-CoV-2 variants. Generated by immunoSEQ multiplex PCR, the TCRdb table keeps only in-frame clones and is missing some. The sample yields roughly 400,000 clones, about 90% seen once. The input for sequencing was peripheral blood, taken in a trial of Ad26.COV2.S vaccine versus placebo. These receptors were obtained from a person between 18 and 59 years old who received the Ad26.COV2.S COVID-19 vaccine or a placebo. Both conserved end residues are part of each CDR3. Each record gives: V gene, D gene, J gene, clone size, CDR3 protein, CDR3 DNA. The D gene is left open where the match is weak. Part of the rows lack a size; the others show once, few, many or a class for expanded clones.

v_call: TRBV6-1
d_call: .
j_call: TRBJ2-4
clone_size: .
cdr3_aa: CASSEWARGTKNIQYF
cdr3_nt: TGTGCCAGCAGTGAATGGGCTAGAGGGACCAAAAACATTCAGTACTTC

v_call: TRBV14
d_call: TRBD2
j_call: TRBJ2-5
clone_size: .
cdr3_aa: CASSRGPGGSMETQYF
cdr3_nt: TGTGCCAGCAGCCGAGGGCCGGGCGGGAGTATGGAGACCCAGTACTTC

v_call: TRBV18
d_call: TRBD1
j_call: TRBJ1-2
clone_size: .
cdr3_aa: CASSPTTGAGYGYTF
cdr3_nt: TGTGCCAGCTCACCTACGACAGGGGCAGGCTATGGCTACACCTTC

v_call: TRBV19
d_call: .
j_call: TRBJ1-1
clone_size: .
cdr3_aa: CASSNSRGSSEAFF
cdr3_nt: TGTGCCAGTAGTAATAGCCGGGGATCTTCTGAAGCTTTCTTT

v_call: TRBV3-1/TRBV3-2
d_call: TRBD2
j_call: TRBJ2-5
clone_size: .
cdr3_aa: CASSPAGGGGETQYF
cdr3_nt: TGTGCCAGCAGCCCCGCGGGAGGGGGGGGAGAGACCCAGTACTTC

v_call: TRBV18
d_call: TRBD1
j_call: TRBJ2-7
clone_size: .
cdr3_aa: CASSPAANRGLSYEQYF
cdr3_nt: TGTGCCAGCTCACCAGCAGCCAACAGGGGTCTTTCCTACGAGCAGTACTTC

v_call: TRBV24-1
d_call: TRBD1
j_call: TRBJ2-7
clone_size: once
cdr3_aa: CATSDLDRDYEQYF
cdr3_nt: TGTGCCACCAGTGATTTAGACAGGGACTACGAGCAGTACTTC

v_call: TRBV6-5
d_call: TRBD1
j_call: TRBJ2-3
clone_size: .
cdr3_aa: CASNTGQGGADTQYF
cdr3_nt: TGTGCCAGCAATACGGGACAGGGGGGCGCAGATACGCAGTATTTT

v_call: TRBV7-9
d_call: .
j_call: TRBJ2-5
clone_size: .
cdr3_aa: CASSLSPGETQYF
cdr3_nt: TGTGCCAGCAGTCTCAGCCCCGGGGAGACCCAGTACTTC

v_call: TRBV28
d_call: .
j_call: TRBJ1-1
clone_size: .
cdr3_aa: CASILRERDTEAFF
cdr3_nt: TGTGCCAGCATTCTTAGGGAGAGGGACACTGAAGCTTTCTTT

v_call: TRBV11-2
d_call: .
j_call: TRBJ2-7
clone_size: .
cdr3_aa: CASSLDTGLYEQYF
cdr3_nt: TGTGCCAGCAGCTTAGATACTGGACTCTACGAGCAGTACTTC

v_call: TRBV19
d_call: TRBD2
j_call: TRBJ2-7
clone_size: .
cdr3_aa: CASSIQAGVGYEQYF
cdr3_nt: TGTGCCAGTAGTATACAAGCGGGAGTGGGCTACGAGCAGTACTTC

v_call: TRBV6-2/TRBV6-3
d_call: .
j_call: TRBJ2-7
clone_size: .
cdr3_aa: CASSYSISEQYF
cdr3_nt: TGTGCCAGCAGTTACTCGATCAGCGAGCAGTACTTC

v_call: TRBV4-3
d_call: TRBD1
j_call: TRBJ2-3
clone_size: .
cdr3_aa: CASSQAVDRVTDTQYF
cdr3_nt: TGCGCCAGCAGCCAAGCGGTTGACAGGGTGACAGATACGCAGTATTTT

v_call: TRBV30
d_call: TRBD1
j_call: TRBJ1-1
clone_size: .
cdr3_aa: CAWIGQGLNTEAFF
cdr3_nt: TGTGCCTGGATAGGACAGGGGTTGAACACTGAAGCTTTCTTT

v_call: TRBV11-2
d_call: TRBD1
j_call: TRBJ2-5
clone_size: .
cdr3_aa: CASSLTGQGGETQYF
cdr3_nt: TGTGCCAGCAGCTTGACAGGACAGGGCGGGGAGACCCAGTACTTC

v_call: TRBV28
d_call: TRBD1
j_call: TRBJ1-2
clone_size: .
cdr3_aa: CASSSPQGRQGEGYTF
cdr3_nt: TGTGCCAGCAGTTCCCCTCAAGGTCGACAGGGAGAGGGCTACACCTTC

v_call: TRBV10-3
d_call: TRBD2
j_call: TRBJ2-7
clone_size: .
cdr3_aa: CAIGLAGAYEQYF
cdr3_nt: TGTGCCATCGGACTAGCGGGAGCCTACGAGCAGTACTTC

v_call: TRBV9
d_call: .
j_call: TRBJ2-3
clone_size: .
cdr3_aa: CASSARDPYTQYF
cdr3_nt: TGTGCCAGCAGCGCCCGGGACCCCTATACGCAGTATTTT

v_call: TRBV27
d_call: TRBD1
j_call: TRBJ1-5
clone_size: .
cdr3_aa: CASSFSWTGIGQPQHF
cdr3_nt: TGTGCCAGCAGTTTTTCCTGGACAGGGATCGGGCAGCCCCAGCATTTT

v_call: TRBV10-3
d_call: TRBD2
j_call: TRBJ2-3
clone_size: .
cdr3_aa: CAISGGLAGSSTDTQYF
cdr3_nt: TGTGCCATCAGTGGAGGACTAGCGGGGTCTAGCACAGATACGCAGTATTTT

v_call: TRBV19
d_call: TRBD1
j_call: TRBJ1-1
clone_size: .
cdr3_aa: CASSELRGGTEAFF
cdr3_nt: TGTGCCAGTAGTGAGCTCAGGGGGGGGACTGAAGCTTTCTTT

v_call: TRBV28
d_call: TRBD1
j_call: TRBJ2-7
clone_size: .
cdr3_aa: CASSFGETGVFEQYF
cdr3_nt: TGTGCCAGCAGTTTTGGAGAGACAGGGGTGTTTGAGCAGTACTTC

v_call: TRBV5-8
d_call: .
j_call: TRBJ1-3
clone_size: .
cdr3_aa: CASSLDSGWGNTIYF
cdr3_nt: TGTGCCAGCAGCTTGGATTCGGGATGGGGAAACACCATATATTTT

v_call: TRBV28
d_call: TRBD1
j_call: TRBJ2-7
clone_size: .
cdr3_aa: CASSSGTGAYEQYF
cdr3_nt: TGTGCCAGCAGTTCCGGGACAGGAGCCTACGAGCAGTACTTC

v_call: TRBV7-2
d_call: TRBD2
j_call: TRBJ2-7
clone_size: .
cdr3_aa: CASTPGTSGYEQYF
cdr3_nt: TGTGCCAGCACACCCGGGACTAGCGGCTACGAGCAGTACTTC

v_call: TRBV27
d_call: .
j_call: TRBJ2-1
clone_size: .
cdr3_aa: CASSLPPHEQFF
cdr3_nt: TGTGCCAGCAGTTTACCTCCCCATGAGCAGTTCTTC

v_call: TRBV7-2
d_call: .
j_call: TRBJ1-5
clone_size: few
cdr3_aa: CASSQGRAQPQHF
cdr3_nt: TGTGCCAGCAGCCAGGGCAGGGCTCAGCCCCAGCATTTT

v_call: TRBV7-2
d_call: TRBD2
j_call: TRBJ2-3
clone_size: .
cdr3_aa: CASSYRQGLAASTDTQYF
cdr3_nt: TGTGCCAGCAGCTATAGACAGGGACTAGCGGCTAGCACAGATACGCAGTATTTT

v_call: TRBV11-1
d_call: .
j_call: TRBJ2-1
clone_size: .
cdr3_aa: CASSLGTGAVNEQFF
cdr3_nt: TGTGCCAGCAGCTTGGGAACGGGAGCGGTTAATGAGCAGTTCTTC

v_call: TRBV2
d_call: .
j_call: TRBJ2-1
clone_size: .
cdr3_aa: CASSGIRARDNEQFF
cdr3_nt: TGTGCCAGCAGTGGCATCAGGGCCAGGGACAATGAGCAGTTCTTC

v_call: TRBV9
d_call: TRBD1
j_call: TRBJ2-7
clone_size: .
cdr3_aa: CASSVEGQGLGEQYF
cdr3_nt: TGTGCCAGCAGCGTGGAAGGACAGGGACTGGGGGAGCAGTACTTC

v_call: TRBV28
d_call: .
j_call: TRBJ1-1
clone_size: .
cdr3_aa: CASRGGGNTEAFF
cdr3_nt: TGTGCCAGCAGAGGGGGGGGGAACACTGAAGCTTTCTTT

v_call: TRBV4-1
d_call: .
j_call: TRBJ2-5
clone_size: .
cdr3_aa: CASSQDGQTETQYF
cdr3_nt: TGCGCCAGCAGCCAAGATGGGCAGACGGAGACCCAGTACTTC

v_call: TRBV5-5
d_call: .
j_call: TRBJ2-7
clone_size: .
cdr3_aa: CASSLRGAGYEQYF
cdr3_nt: TGTGCCAGCAGCTTAAGGGGGGCGGGTTACGAGCAGTACTTC

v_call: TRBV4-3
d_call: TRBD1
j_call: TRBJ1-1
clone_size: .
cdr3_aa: CASSQVGTANTEAFF
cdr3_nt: TGCGCCAGCAGCCAAGTGGGGACAGCGAACACTGAAGCTTTCTTT

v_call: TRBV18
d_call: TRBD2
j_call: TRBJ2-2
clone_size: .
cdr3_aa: CASSPEGLAGGPGELFF
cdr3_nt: TGTGCCAGCTCACCAGAAGGACTAGCGGGAGGTCCCGGGGAGCTGTTTTTT

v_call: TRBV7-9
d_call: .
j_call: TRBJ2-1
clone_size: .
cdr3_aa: CASSLFLARFSYNEQFF
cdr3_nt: TGTGCCAGCAGCTTATTTCTAGCGCGATTCTCCTACAATGAGCAGTTCTTC

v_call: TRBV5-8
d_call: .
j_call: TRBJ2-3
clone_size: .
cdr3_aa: CASSKTTRSGGTDTQYF
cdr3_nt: TGTGCCAGCAGCAAAACGACCAGGAGCGGAGGCACAGATACGCAGTATTTT

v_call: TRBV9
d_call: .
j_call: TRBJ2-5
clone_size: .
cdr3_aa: CASSSGTQQETQYF
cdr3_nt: TGTGCCAGCAGCTCCGGGACACAGCAAGAGACCCAGTACTTC

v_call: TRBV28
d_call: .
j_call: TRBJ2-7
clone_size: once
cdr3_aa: CASRALDEQYF
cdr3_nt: TGTGCCAGCAGAGCGTTGGACGAGCAGTACTTC

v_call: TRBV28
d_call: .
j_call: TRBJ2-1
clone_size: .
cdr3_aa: CASRPIAEGRRQFF
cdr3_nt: TGTGCCAGCAGGCCGATAGCAGAGGGTAGGAGGCAGTTCTTC

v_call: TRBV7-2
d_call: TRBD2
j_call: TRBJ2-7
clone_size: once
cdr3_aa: CASSLQRERGYEQYF
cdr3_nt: TGTGCCAGCAGCTTACAGCGGGAGCGGGGCTACGAGCAGTACTTC

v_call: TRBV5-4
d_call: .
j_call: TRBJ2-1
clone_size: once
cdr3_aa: CASSLLDEQFF
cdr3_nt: TGTGCCAGCAGCCTTTTGGATGAGCAGTTCTTC

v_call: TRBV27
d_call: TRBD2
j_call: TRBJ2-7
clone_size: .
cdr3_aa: CASRRRASGTSYEQYF
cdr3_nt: TGTGCCAGCAGAAGAAGGGCTAGCGGGACATCCTACGAGCAGTACTTC

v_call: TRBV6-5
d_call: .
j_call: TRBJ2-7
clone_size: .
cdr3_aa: CASRPQGRPYEQYF
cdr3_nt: TGTGCCAGCAGACCACAGGGGAGGCCCTACGAGCAGTACTTC

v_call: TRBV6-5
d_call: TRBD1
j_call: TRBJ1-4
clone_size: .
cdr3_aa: CASAQGAHEKLFF
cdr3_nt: TGTGCCAGCGCACAGGGGGCGCATGAAAAACTGTTTTTT

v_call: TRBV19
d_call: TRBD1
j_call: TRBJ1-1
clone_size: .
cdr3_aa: CASSIQGAEAFF
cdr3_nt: TGTGCCAGTAGTATACAGGGGGCTGAAGCTTTCTTT

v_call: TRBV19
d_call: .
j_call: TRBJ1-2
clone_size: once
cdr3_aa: CASSIEGQGDYGYTF
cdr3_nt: TGTGCCAGTAGTATAGAGGGCCAAGGGGACTATGGCTACACCTTC

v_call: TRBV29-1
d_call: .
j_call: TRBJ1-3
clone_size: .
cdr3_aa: CSVDSGNTIYF
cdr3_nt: TGCAGCGTTGATTCTGGAAACACCATATATTTT

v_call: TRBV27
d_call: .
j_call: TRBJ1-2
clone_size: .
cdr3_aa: CASSLSRVGYGYTF
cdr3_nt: TGTGCCAGCAGTTTATCGAGGGTGGGCTATGGCTACACCTTC

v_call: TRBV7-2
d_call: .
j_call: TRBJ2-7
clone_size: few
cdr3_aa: CASSRYLSEQYF
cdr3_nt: TGTGCCAGCAGCCGCTATCTCTCCGAGCAGTACTTC

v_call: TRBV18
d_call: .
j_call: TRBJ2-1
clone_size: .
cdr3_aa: CASSPPGTTTYNEQFF
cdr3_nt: TGTGCCAGCTCACCTCCCGGGACCACTACCTACAATGAGCAGTTCTTC

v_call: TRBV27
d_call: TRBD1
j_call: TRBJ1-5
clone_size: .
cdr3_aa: CASRTGSNQPQHF
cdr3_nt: TGTGCCAGCCGGACAGGGAGCAATCAGCCCCAGCATTTT

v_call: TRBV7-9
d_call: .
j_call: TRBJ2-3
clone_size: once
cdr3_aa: CASSRGRGTDTQYF
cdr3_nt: TGTGCCAGCAGCAGGGGCAGGGGCACAGATACGCAGTATTTT

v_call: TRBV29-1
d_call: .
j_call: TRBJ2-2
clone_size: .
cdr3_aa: CSVGLVTTGELFF
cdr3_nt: TGCAGCGTGGGACTCGTAACCACCGGGGAGCTGTTTTTT

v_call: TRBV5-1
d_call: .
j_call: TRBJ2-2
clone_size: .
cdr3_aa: CATQIQPQGRAGGELFF
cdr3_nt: TGCGCCACCCAAATTCAACCTCAGGGGCGGGCCGGCGGGGAGCTGTTTTTT

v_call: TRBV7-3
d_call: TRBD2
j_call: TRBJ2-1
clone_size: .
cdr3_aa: CASSFRSGLAGAGGNNEQFF
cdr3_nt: TGTGCCAGCAGCTTTCGCTCTGGACTAGCGGGAGCAGGGGGTAACAATGAGCAGTTCTTC

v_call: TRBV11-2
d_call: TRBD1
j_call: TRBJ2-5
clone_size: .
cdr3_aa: CASSLGGTGDWETQYF
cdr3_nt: TGTGCCAGCAGCTTGGGGGGGACAGGGGACTGGGAGACCCAGTACTTC